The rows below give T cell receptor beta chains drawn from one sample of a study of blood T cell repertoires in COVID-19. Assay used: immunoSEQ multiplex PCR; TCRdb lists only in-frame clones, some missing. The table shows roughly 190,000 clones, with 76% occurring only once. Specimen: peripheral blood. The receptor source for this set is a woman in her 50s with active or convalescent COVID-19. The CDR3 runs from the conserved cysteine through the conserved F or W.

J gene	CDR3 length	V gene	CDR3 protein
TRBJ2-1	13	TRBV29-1	CSGTSGLYNEQFF
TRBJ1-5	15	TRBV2	CASSERGQSNQPQHF
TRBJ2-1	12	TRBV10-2	CASKAGVNEQFF
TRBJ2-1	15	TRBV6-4	CASARIAGGFNEQFF
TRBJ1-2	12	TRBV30	CAWTTGGGGYTF
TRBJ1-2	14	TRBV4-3	CASSQDLAGGGYTF
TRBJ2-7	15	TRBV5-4	CASSLGPFQAYEQYF
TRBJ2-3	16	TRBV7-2	CASSLGPSGGADTQYF
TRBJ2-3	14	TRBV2	CASSVGGPPDTQYF
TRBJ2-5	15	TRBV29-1	CSVGGLAGIQETQYF
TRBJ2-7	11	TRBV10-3	CAISPGYEQYF
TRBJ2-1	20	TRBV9	CASSASLRGDRIASYNEQFF
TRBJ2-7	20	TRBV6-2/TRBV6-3	CASSYSSCLAGGPALHEQYF
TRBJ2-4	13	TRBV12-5	CASAPPGENIQYF
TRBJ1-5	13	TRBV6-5	CASSVQGRQPQHF
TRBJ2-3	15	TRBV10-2	CASSVFVGAVDTQYF
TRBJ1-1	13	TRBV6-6	CASSGQAESEAFF
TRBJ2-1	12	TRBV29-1	CSAQGTGDEQFF
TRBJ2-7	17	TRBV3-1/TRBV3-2	CASSHRSKGAHSYEQYF
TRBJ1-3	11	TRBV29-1	CSSSLGNTIYF
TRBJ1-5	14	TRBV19	CASTSRVGNQPQHF
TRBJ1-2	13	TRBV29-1	CSVGTRSSYGYTF
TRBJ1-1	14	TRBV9	CASSVGWGRTEAFF
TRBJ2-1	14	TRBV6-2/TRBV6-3	CASSSGRTDNEQFF
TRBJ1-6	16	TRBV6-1	CASSEAALRANSPLHF
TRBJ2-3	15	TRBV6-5	CASRDTGLIGDTQYF
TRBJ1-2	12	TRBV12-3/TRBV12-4	CASLQGADGYTF
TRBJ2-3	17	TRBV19	CASSIGSGGRWRDTQYF
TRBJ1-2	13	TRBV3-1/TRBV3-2	CASSHAYQDGYTF
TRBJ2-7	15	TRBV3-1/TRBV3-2	CASSPSGGARNEQYF
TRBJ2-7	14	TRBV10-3	CATGTSGGVQEQYF
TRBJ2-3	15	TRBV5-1	CASSFPGTGSDTQYF
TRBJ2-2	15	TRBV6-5	CASYSSGTNTGELFF
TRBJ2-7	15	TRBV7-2	CASSPVGGVSYEQYF
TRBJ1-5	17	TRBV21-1	CASSKTGTGRSVEPQHF
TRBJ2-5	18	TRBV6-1	CASSEEGALAGVQETQYF
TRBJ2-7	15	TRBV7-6	CASSLAGQGSYEQYF
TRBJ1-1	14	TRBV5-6	CASSGTGRMTEAFF
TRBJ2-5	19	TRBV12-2	CASRSETGTSGRAPETQYF